The entry that follows covers one TCR beta chain sequence. The antigen remains undetermined. This specimen comes from a study of PD-1 blockade in mismatch repair-deficient tumors. Study-level information: Patients had approximately 13 mismatch repair-deficient cancer types and were previously treated and progressing. Findings and caveats of the study: Rapid post-treatment expansion, then contraction, generally preceding radiologic response, marked tumor-resident clones.

The CDR3 has 17 residues. V trimming: 0 bases; J trimming: 4 bases; junction bases outside the gene matches: 4. The germline V gene encodes CDR1 LGHNA and CDR2 YNFKEQ. All patients were mismatch repair deficient, assessed by either PCR or immunohistochemistry. Method: immunoSEQ multiplex PCR; TCRdb's copy keeps in-frame clones and lacks some. The data contain some 85,000 clones, about four fifths of them singletons. This sequence was found in an adult with mismatch repair-deficient cancer. Specimen: peripheral blood, collected 44 weeks after starting pembrolizumab. The rearrangement joins TRBV4-2 to TRBJ2-5; 14 positions match TRBD2. CDR3 bases: TGTGCCAGCAGCCAAGAAGGGGGGACTAGCGGGAGAGAGACCCAGTACTTC. Its translation: CASSQEGGTSGRETQYF.